Each of the 13 T cell receptor beta chains below was sequenced from the same sample in a study of cytomegalovirus exposure and HLA in healthy donors (dated by TCRdb to 2016 to 2017). Libraries were prepared through the immunoSEQ multiplex PCR assay. For the multiplex PCR, a mixture combining 60 forward primers for TCR Vbeta segments and 13 reverse primers for TCR Jbeta segments was used. TCRdb obtained this table from immuneACCESS and retained in-frame rearrangements with V and J assigned. These tables miss some clones; where compared with another copy, unresolved V genes account for less than half of the shortfall, and the remainder is unexplained. This sample holds about 140,000 clones; roughly 73% were observed only once. In total, the top ten clones hold 1% to 1.5% of the sample. Sequences were obtained from PBMCs. The source is a woman aged 40 to 55 in good health and CMV-seronegative.

The chain employs TRBV2 and TRBJ2-5; TRBD2 aligns across 13 bases. With V trimmed by 3 bases and J by 5 bases, 12 bases remained unmatched. In germline, CDR1 is SNHLY, CDR2 FYNNEI. The CDR3 has 18 residues. The CDR3: CASSDRTSGGPRGETQYF. The CDR3 nucleotides are TGTGCCAGCAGTGATAGGACTAGCGGGGGCCCGAGGGGGGAGACCCAGTACTTC.

This clone was seen more than once but under ten times. The chain joins TRBV5-5 to TRBJ2-2; the match to TRBD1 covers 8 bases. Trimming took 3 bases from V and 6 from J; bases not matched to a gene: 1. CDR1 SGHKS and CDR2 YYEKEE come from the germline V gene (reference sequence). The CDR3 spans 13 residues. Here the CDR3 reads CASSWTGPGELFF. The CDR3, as DNA: TGTGCCAGCAGCTGGACAGGGCCCGGGGAGCTGTTTTTT.

This chain uses TRBV6-5 with TRBJ1-1, with D maybe TRBD1 (6 bases). CDR3 length: 12 amino acids. The germline gives CDR1 MNHEY, CDR2 SVGAGI. Trimming took 5 bases from V and 3 from J, leaving 7 bases between them. CDR3 loop: CASSTGYTEAFF. The CDR3 nucleotides are TGTGCCAGCAGTACAGGGTACACTGAAGCTTTCTTT.

The chain joins TRBV7-3 to TRBJ2-2; possible D gene TRBD1, 5 bases. Germline lookup yields CDR1 SGHTA and CDR2 FQGTGA. The length of the CDR3 is 15 residues. With 2 bases removed from V and 1 base from J, the gap between germline ends came to 8 bases. In DNA form, the CDR3 reads TGTGCCAGCAGCTTAGCCACAGGGAACACCGGGGAGCTGTTTTTT. Translated: CASSLATGNTGELFF.

The rearrangement uses TRBV5-4 and TRBJ2-3; 15 bases map to TRBD2. The germline V gene encodes CDR1 SGHNT and CDR2 YYREEE (reference sequence). The J segment lost 0 bases and the V segment lost 3 bases, leaving 5 bases of the junction unmatched. The CDR3 extends over 18 amino acids. This CDR3 is CASSSGLAGGTSTDTQYF. CDR3 sequence (DNA): TGTGCCAGCAGCTCAGGACTAGCGGGGGGGACTAGCACAGATACGCAGTATTTT.

The chain uses TRBV6-6 and TRBJ2-2, with a tentative D call TRBD1 (5 bases). The CDR3 has 16 residues. Germline CDR1 reads MNHNY; CDR2 reads SVGAGI (reference sequence). V lost 3 bases and J 5 bases, leaving 16 bases between the germline ends. In DNA form, the CDR3 reads TGTGCCAGCAGTTATCCCCCAGGGAAGGGGACCGGGGAGCTGTTTTTT. Its protein product is CASSYPPGKGTGELFF.

This clone was seen a few times. The V gene is TRBV6-9, the J gene TRBJ2-1; a possible D gene is TRBD2 (6 bases). V was shortened by 8 bases and J by 5 bases, with 16 bases between the two germline ends. CDR1 is MNHGY and CDR2 is SVAAGI in the germline V gene. This CDR3 is 14 amino acids long. DNA of the CDR3: TGTGCCAGCTCAGACCTAGCGACAAACAATGAGCAGTTCTTC. Protein product: CASSDLATNNEQFF.

The rearrangement joins TRBV18 to TRBJ1-2; D not resolved. The CDR3 sequence is 13 residues long. V was clipped by 3 bases and J by 6 bases, with 11 bases between them. The germline CDR1 and CDR2 sequences are KGHSH and LQKENI. The CDR3 DNA sequence: TGTGCCAGCTCACCTCTGACATCGGATGGCTACACCTTC. Residues: CASSPLTSDGYTF.

The chain has TRBV5-4 and TRBJ1-2; 9 bases align to TRBD1. The CDR3 is 16 residues long. The V gene end was trimmed by 4 bases and the J gene end by 8 bases; junction bases not matched to a gene: 15. In germline, CDR1 is SGHNT, CDR2 YYREEE (reference sequence). The CDR3 nucleotides read TGTGCCAGCAGCCTCCGGGACAGGGTCTACGGCGAGGGCTACACCTTC. Protein: CASSLRDRVYGEGYTF.

The CDR3 region is CASSLDGGQPQHF. CDR3 nucleotides: TGTGCCAGCAGCTTAGATGGGGGGCAGCCCCAGCATTTT. The chain links TRBV7-9 to TRBJ1-5; D is perhaps TRBD1 (5 bases). Germline CDR1 SEHNR, CDR2 FQNEAQ (reference sequence). V lost 1 base to trimming and J lost 7 bases, with 8 bases between them. The CDR3 is 13 residues long.

This clone was seen only a few times. The chain links TRBV4-1 to TRBJ2-1; no reliable D call. Trimming left V 0 bases short and J 5 bases short, with 5 bases between. Germline V CDR1 and CDR2: MGHRA, YSYEKL. This CDR3 region has 13 residues. This CDR3 is CASSQDADNEQFF. CDR3 nucleotides: TGCGCCAGCAGCCAAGATGCGGACAATGAGCAGTTCTTC.

The chain recombines TRBV11-2 with TRBJ1-1, with TRBD1 matching 7 bases. The germline gives CDR1 SGHAT, CDR2 FQNNGV. J gave up 0 bases and V 3 bases, and 4 bases lay outside the gene matches. CDR3 length: 15 amino acids. Written as DNA, the CDR3 is TGTGCCAGCAGCTTTACAGGGGCCCTGAACACTGAAGCTTTCTTT. It codes for CASSFTGALNTEAFF.

This clone was seen only a few times. The chain carries TRBV5-1 and TRBJ1-1; D is ambiguous. Trimming removed 5 bases from V and 0 bases from J, with 11 bases in between. This CDR3 has 14 residues. The germline CDR1 and CDR2 sequences are SGHRS and YFSETQ. The CDR3 DNA follows: TGCGCCAGCAGTCCCGTCGGGGTGAACACTGAAGCTTTCTTT. Protein sequence: CASSPVGVNTEAFF.